This T cell receptor beta chain is drawn from a study of blood T cells in healthy people across ages. Points from the study as a whole: Per million T cells, TCR beta diversity dropped roughly linearly as age increased.

A note on this clonotype: Its antigen remains unidentified.

CDR1 is LGHDT, CDR2 YNNKEL, per germline (reference sequence). The CDR3 is 16 amino acids. V lost 0 bases, J lost 1 base, and 9 bases lay in between. Through a sample-barcoded 5' primer and a J-beta primer mix, a second PCR was run for roughly 6 to 12 cycles. TCRdb reprocessed the 5' RACE reads via MiXCR and lists one record per CDR3 protein. The sample records fewer than 800,000 distinct CDR3 sequences, approximately 25% being singletons. These sequences were also reported in another study, on T cells of mothers and their children.

The TCR sequence derives from a boy aged 5-17 years in good health. The rearrangement uses TRBV3-1 and TRBJ2-2; tentatively, D is TRBD2 (5 bases). The specimen sequenced was blood. The CDR3 here is CASSQDRGLNTGELFF. The CDR3, as DNA: TGTGCCAGCAGCCAAGATCGGGGTCTGAACACCGGGGAGCTGTTTTTT.